Listed below are T cell receptor beta chains from one sample, sequenced in a study of cytomegalovirus exposure and HLA in healthy donors. Some clones are missing from TCRdb's copy, which holds only in-frame ones; the method was immunoSEQ multiplex PCR. The table includes over 65,000 clones, around 79% detected once. Sequencing was carried out using PBMCs. All receptors come from a woman aged 25 to 39 in good health and CMV-seropositive. Each CDR3 is given with its conserved first and last residue. Fields, in order: CDR3 DNA, CDR3 protein, clone size, D gene, V gene, J gene. D genes are given only for firm matches. Only some rows state a clone size, as once, few, many or a class for expanded clones.

DNA: TGTGCCAGCAGCGTAGCGTGGCGGGGCCCCTACGAGCAGTACTTC; CDR3: CASSVAWRGPYEQYF; size: NA; D: NA; V: TRBV9; J: TRBJ2-7
DNA: TGCGCCAGCAGCCAAGATCAGGGGCAGGGGGTCTACGAGCAGTACTTC; CDR3: CASSQDQGQGVYEQYF; size: once; D: TRBD1; V: TRBV4-3; J: TRBJ2-7
DNA: TGTGCCAGCAGTTTCGGTGGCTCCTACGAGCAGTACTTC; CDR3: CASSFGGSYEQYF; size: NA; D: NA; V: TRBV28; J: TRBJ2-7
DNA: TGTGCCAGCAGCTTAGCCGCGGGGTACAATGAGCAGTTCTTC; CDR3: CASSLAAGYNEQFF; size: NA; D: NA; V: TRBV7-6; J: TRBJ2-1
DNA: TGTGCTAGCAGCCCCGGGAGGGCGGGAGGGGGTTACGAGCAGTACTTC; CDR3: CASSPGRAGGGYEQYF; size: NA; D: TRBD2; V: TRBV7-7; J: TRBJ2-7
DNA: TGCAGTGCCAGGGGGTCCTACGAGCAGTACTTC; CDR3: CSARGSYEQYF; size: NA; D: TRBD1; V: TRBV20-1; J: TRBJ2-7
DNA: TGCGCCAGCAGCTCGACTAGCGGGATAAGGAGTGAGCAGTTCTTC; CDR3: CASSSTSGIRSEQFF; size: NA; D: TRBD2; V: TRBV5-1; J: TRBJ2-1
DNA: TGTGCCAGCATCCCTGCCTACGAGCAGTACTTC; CDR3: CASIPAYEQYF; size: NA; D: NA; V: TRBV6-5; J: TRBJ2-7
DNA: TGTGCCAGCTCACCAGGGACAGGGGGCGGAACATTTACTGAAGCTTTCTTT; CDR3: CASSPGTGGGTFTEAFF; size: NA; D: TRBD1; V: TRBV18; J: TRBJ1-1
DNA: TGTGCCAGTAGTGTCGGACTAGCATCAGATACGCAGTATTTT; CDR3: CASSVGLASDTQYF; size: NA; D: TRBD2; V: TRBV19; J: TRBJ2-3
DNA: TGTGCCAGCAGCTTGGACAGGGGCGCAGTATATGCGAACACCGGGGAGCTGTTTTTT; CDR3: CASSLDRGAVYANTGELFF; size: NA; D: TRBD1; V: TRBV5-6; J: TRBJ2-2
DNA: TGTGCCAGCACCTCACCATTCGGGACTAGCGGGAGGCGGTACGAGCAGTACTTC; CDR3: CASTSPFGTSGRRYEQYF; size: NA; D: TRBD2; V: TRBV28; J: TRBJ2-7
DNA: TGCAGCGTTAAGGACAGAGGGAAGTTTAATGAGCAGTTCTTC; CDR3: CSVKDRGKFNEQFF; size: NA; D: NA; V: TRBV29-1; J: TRBJ2-1
DNA: TGTGCCAGCAGCCCACCTAGGGGACTAGCGGGAGCCTACAATGAGCAGTTCTTC; CDR3: CASSPPRGLAGAYNEQFF; size: NA; D: TRBD2; V: TRBV11-2; J: TRBJ2-1
DNA: TGTGCCAGCAGCTGGGGGGACAGTCCCTACGAGCAGTACTTC; CDR3: CASSWGDSPYEQYF; size: once; D: NA; V: TRBV5-6; J: TRBJ2-7
DNA: TGTGCCAGCAGCAAAGGGACAGGCTCCCAAGAGACCCAGTACTTC; CDR3: CASSKGTGSQETQYF; size: NA; D: NA; V: TRBV21-1; J: TRBJ2-5
DNA: TGTGCCAGTAGTCGACAGGGACGGGGCTATGGCTACACCTTC; CDR3: CASSRQGRGYGYTF; size: NA; D: TRBD1; V: TRBV19; J: TRBJ1-2
DNA: TGTGCCAGCAGTTTATGGGGAGATCAGCCCCAGCATTTT; CDR3: CASSLWGDQPQHF; size: once; D: NA; V: TRBV28; J: TRBJ1-5
DNA: TGTGCCAGCAGCCCCGTGGATACGCAGTATTTT; CDR3: CASSPVDTQYF; size: NA; D: NA; V: TRBV7-2; J: TRBJ2-3
DNA: TGCGCCAGCAAAACGGGAGCGGCGGCAGATACGCAGTATTTT; CDR3: CASKTGAAADTQYF; size: NA; D: NA; V: TRBV5-1; J: TRBJ2-3
DNA: TGTGCCAGCAGTCTGAGGACTAGCGGATGGGATTTGAACTACGAGCAGTACTTC; CDR3: CASSLRTSGWDLNYEQYF; size: few; D: TRBD2; V: TRBV11-2; J: TRBJ2-7
DNA: TGTGCCAGTAGTATACGGCACAGGGCCAAAGCGAACACCGGGGAGCTGTTTTTT; CDR3: CASSIRHRAKANTGELFF; size: once; D: NA; V: TRBV19; J: TRBJ2-2
DNA: TGCGCCAGCAGCCAAGTAGCGGGAGCTTTACGCGAGCAGTACTTC; CDR3: CASSQVAGALREQYF; size: many; D: TRBD2; V: TRBV4-3; J: TRBJ2-7
DNA: TGTGCCAGCAGACGGCAGGGGTTGGGGGAGCAGTACTTC; CDR3: CASRRQGLGEQYF; size: NA; D: NA; V: TRBV27; J: TRBJ2-7
DNA: TGCGCCAGCAGTGACCCGAGCGGGAGAGGAGCAGATACGCAGTATTTT; CDR3: CASSDPSGRGADTQYF; size: NA; D: TRBD2; V: TRBV10-1; J: TRBJ2-3
DNA: TGTGCCAGCAGCTATGGGGCAGGGCTGAACACTGAAGCTTTCTTT; CDR3: CASSYGAGLNTEAFF; size: NA; D: NA; V: TRBV7-8; J: TRBJ1-1
DNA: TGTGCCAGCAGCGCAACCGGGACTAGCGGGAGTATAAGAGGCGGGGAGCTGTTTTTT; CDR3: CASSATGTSGSIRGGELFF; size: once; D: TRBD2; V: TRBV7-3; J: TRBJ2-2
DNA: TGTGCCAGCAGTTACGATCCCGGAGCTGGAAACACCATATATTTT; CDR3: CASSYDPGAGNTIYF; size: few; D: NA; V: TRBV6-5; J: TRBJ1-3
DNA: TGTGCCAGCAGTTTGGACAGGGTAAGCAATCAGCCCCAGCATTTT; CDR3: CASSLDRVSNQPQHF; size: NA; D: TRBD1; V: TRBV6-1; J: TRBJ1-5
DNA: TGCGTTGGGTCGGGGAGGGGTGAAAAACTGTTTTTT; CDR3: CVGSGRGEKLFF; size: NA; D: NA; V: TRBV29-1; J: TRBJ1-4
DNA: TGTGCCAGCAAGCAGGGAGGCGCAACTAATGAAAAACTGTTTTTT; CDR3: CASKQGGATNEKLFF; size: NA; D: NA; V: TRBV6-6; J: TRBJ1-4
DNA: TGTGCCAGCAGGAAACAGGGGGCGATAGGTGAAAAACTGTTTTTT; CDR3: CASRKQGAIGEKLFF; size: NA; D: TRBD1; V: TRBV27; J: TRBJ1-4
DNA: TGCGCCAGCAGCTTAGCGGACTTAATCACAGATACGCAGTATTTT; CDR3: CASSLADLITDTQYF; size: few; D: NA; V: TRBV5-1; J: TRBJ2-3
DNA: TGTGCCAGCAGTGCCACAGGGTCTCGGGAGCAGTACTTC; CDR3: CASSATGSREQYF; size: NA; D: NA; V: TRBV27; J: TRBJ2-7
DNA: TGCGCCAGCAGTCCCAGGGGGTCAGGGTCACCCCTCCACTTT; CDR3: CASSPRGSGSPLHF; size: NA; D: TRBD1; V: TRBV10-2; J: TRBJ1-6
DNA: TGTGCCAGCAGCCTTAGGACAGACCTCGAGCAGTACTTC; CDR3: CASSLRTDLEQYF; size: NA; D: NA; V: TRBV6-6; J: TRBJ2-7
DNA: TGTGCCAGCAGACTTAGGGGGCGAGAGACCCAGTACTTC; CDR3: CASRLRGRETQYF; size: NA; D: TRBD1; V: TRBV27; J: TRBJ2-5
DNA: TGTGCCAGTAGTATAGTTGGTTCTAGCGGATACACAGATACGCAGTATTTT; CDR3: CASSIVGSSGYTDTQYF; size: NA; D: TRBD2; V: TRBV19; J: TRBJ2-3
DNA: TGCGCCAGCAGCCAAGCTCCCCGACTAGCGGGAGTAGAGACCCAGTACTTC; CDR3: CASSQAPRLAGVETQYF; size: NA; D: TRBD2; V: TRBV4-1; J: TRBJ2-5
DNA: TGTGCCAGCAGCGGTACAGGGGGCAATCAGCCCCAGCATTTT; CDR3: CASSGTGGNQPQHF; size: NA; D: TRBD1; V: TRBV9; J: TRBJ1-5
DNA: TGTGCCTGGAAGGGGGCGGGCCCCTACGAGCAGTACTTC; CDR3: CAWKGAGPYEQYF; size: NA; D: TRBD1; V: TRBV30; J: TRBJ2-7
DNA: TGCAGTGCCTCAACAAGTAATGAGCAGTTCTTC; CDR3: CSASTSNEQFF; size: NA; D: NA; V: TRBV20-1; J: TRBJ2-1
DNA: TGTGCCAGCAGACCGGCGGGTCGGGGCAATCAGCCCCAGCATTTT; CDR3: CASRPAGRGNQPQHF; size: once; D: NA; V: TRBV28; J: TRBJ1-5
DNA: TGTGCCAGCAGTGAATATTCCCTAGCGGGAGAGGGTTACGAGCAGTACTTC; CDR3: CASSEYSLAGEGYEQYF; size: NA; D: TRBD2; V: TRBV25-1; J: TRBJ2-7
DNA: TGTGCCAGCGGCGACAGGGGAGTTTCAGATACGCAGTATTTT; CDR3: CASGDRGVSDTQYF; size: NA; D: TRBD1; V: TRBV11-1; J: TRBJ2-3
DNA: TGTGCCAGCAGCTTAGTTGGAGGTCAAGAGACCCAGTACTTC; CDR3: CASSLVGGQETQYF; size: NA; D: NA; V: TRBV7-2; J: TRBJ2-5
DNA: TGTGCCAGCAGCTTAGGAGCGGGCAGTGGCACTGAAGCTTTCTTT; CDR3: CASSLGAGSGTEAFF; size: NA; D: NA; V: TRBV7-8; J: TRBJ1-1
DNA: TGTGCCAGCAGCGTAGATCCGGGGGGAGGCAAGGATGAGCAGTTCTTC; CDR3: CASSVDPGGGKDEQFF; size: NA; D: TRBD2; V: TRBV9; J: TRBJ2-1
DNA: TGTGCCAGCAGTGTCTACCCACGAGCATACGAGCAGTACTTC; CDR3: CASSVYPRAYEQYF; size: NA; D: NA; V: TRBV28; J: TRBJ2-7
DNA: TGTGCCTGGAGCGCGACTTTAACGCAGTATTTT; CDR3: CAWSATLTQYF; size: NA; D: NA; V: TRBV30; J: TRBJ2-3
DNA: TGTGCCAGCAGTTACGATCGTTTTAGCTCCTACGAGCAGTACTTC; CDR3: CASSYDRFSSYEQYF; size: NA; D: NA; V: TRBV6-5; J: TRBJ2-7